Below are 15 T cell receptor beta chains sequenced from a single sample in a study of T cell repertoires in cytomegalovirus infection. TCRdb called the reads again in MiXCR, with one record for every CDR3 protein. Altogether 550,000 to 700,000 distinct CDR3 sequences are present, around 40% being singletons, with the ten largest covering over 45%. Their recognized antigens are unknown. The sample in question was cultured PBMCs, obtained from culture after CMV antigen stimulation. The receptor set was obtained from a human donor in good health (CMV status not recorded). Some clones in this sample may be carry-over from other donors' samples.

The V gene is TRBV4-1, the J gene TRBJ1-5, with unresolved D. The germline V and J ends were trimmed by 0 bases and 2 bases, with 11 bases remaining between them. Germline V gives CDR1 MGHRA, CDR2 YSYEKL. There are 16 residues in the CDR3. The CDR3 protein is CASSQEMGYGNQPQHF. DNA of the CDR3: TGCGCCAGCAGCCAAGAGATGGGGTACGGCAATCAGCCCCAGCATTTT.

The chain employs TRBV4-1 and TRBJ2-3; 7 nucleotides line up with TRBD2. Germline V gene data show CDR1 as MGHRA and CDR2 as YSYEKL. This CDR3 has 16 amino acids. The ends lost 0 bases at V and 5 bases at J; junction bases unmatched: 8. Here the CDR3 DNA reads TGCGCCAGCAGCCAAGAGGGGCGGGGAGGGGTAGATACGCAGTATTTT. This sequence encodes CASSQEGRGGVDTQYF.

The chain couples TRBV6-1 to TRBJ1-3; D remains ambiguous. V was pared by 5 bases and J by 4 bases, with 18 bases between. CDR3 length: 16 residues. Germline V lookup: CDR1 MNHNS, CDR2 SASEGT. The CDR3 is CASSKRGAGRGNTIYF. The CDR3 DNA is TGTGCCAGCAGTAAAAGAGGAGCCGGCCGAGGAAACACCATATATTTT.

The CDR3 sequence is CASRRGLNTEAFF. The CDR3 coding sequence is TGTGCCAGTAGGAGGGGGTTGAACACTGAAGCTTTCTTT. V gene TRBV6-8 combines with J gene TRBJ1-1; tentatively, D is TRBD1 (6 bases). The ends were cut back, 9 bases at V and 0 bases at J, with 11 bases in the middle. Germline loops: CDR1 MNHGY, CDR2 SAAAGT. The CDR3 totals 13 residues.

This clonotype has a count of ten or more. The chain joins TRBV7-2 to TRBJ2-1; D may be TRBD1 or TRBD2 (7 bases each). The germline V gene has CDR1 SGHTA and CDR2 FQGNSA. Deletions cut 6 bases from V and 8 bases from J, with 26 bases between. CDR3 length equals 17 residues. The CDR3 coding sequence is TGTGCCAGCAGAGGGGGGGTGGGCAGGGGGATGGGGGATGAGCAGTTCTTC. It specifies CASRGGVGRGMGDEQFF. The whole variable domain, filled in from reference TRBV7-2 and TRBJ2-1, reads GAGVSQSPSNKVTEKGKDVELRCDPISGHTALYWYRQSLGQGLEFLIYFQGNSAPDKSGLPSDRFSAERTGGSVSTLTIQRTQQEDSAVYLCASRGGVGRGMGDEQFFGPGTRLTVL.

This clonotype appeared a few times. The CDR3 loop is CASSHRVFLDGYTF. The CDR3 DNA reads as TGTGCCAGCAGTCACAGGGTATTTTTGGATGGCTACACCTTC. The genes are TRBV12-3 or TRBV12-4 and TRBJ1-2; tentatively, D is TRBD1 (6 bases). The V gene lost 5 bases and the J gene lost 6 bases, with 16 bases spanning the gap. The CDR3 is 14 residues long.

This clonotype has a handful of counts. The chain links TRBV2 to TRBJ2-2; maybe TRBD1 (6 bases). V was trimmed by 4 bases and J by 5 bases, leaving 14 bases between them. The CDR3 totals 15 residues. Germline V lookup: CDR1 SNHLY, CDR2 FYNNEI. The CDR3 loop reads CASSAGQVGTGELFF. CDR3 in DNA: TGTGCCAGCAGTGCGGGACAAGTCGGGACCGGGGAGCTGTTTTTT.

This rearrangement joins TRBV10-3 to TRBJ1-4; D is unresolved. Germline CDR1 ENHRY, CDR2 SYGVKD. The V gene lost 2 bases and the J gene lost 6 bases, with 7 bases spanning the gap. The CDR3 runs 13 residues. The CDR3 here is CAISEGQDEKLFF. The CDR3 DNA reads TGTGCCATCAGTGAGGGGCAGGATGAAAAACTGTTTTTT.

This clonotype was seen a handful of times. This chain joins TRBV7-9 and TRBJ1-1, with 8 bases aligning to TRBD1. The CDR3 has 14 amino acids. Germline CDR1 is SEHNR and CDR2 is FQNEAQ (reference sequence). The ends lost 2 bases at V and 7 bases at J; junction bases unmatched: 6. CDR3 amino acids: CASSLTGGSVEAFF. Written as DNA, the CDR3 is TGTGCCAGCAGCTTAACAGGGGGGTCGGTTGAAGCTTTCTTT.

The chain combines TRBV6-2 or TRBV6-3 with TRBJ2-5; D perhaps matches TRBD2 (5 bases). Trimming took off 4 bases at V and 1 base at J, with 10 bases between the two ends. CDR1 and CDR2 from the germline V gene are MNHEY and SVGEGT. This CDR3 spans 14 amino acids. The CDR3 sequence is CASSSRESQETQYF. The DNA of the CDR3 is TGTGCCAGCAGTTCCCGGGAAAGCCAAGAGACCCAGTACTTC.

V gene TRBV11-2 combines with J gene TRBJ2-4, with D possibly TRBD2 on 7 matching bases. Trimming pared 6 bases from V and 8 bases from J, leaving 20 bases between. There are 15 residues in the CDR3. CDR1 and CDR2 from the germline V gene are SGHAT and FQNNGV. The CDR3 is CASRGGATPSYIQYF. DNA for the CDR3: TGTGCCAGCAGAGGGGGGGCGACTCCTTCCTACATTCAGTACTTC.

The chain employs TRBV28 and TRBJ1-2; 9 bases line up with TRBD1. The germline CDR1 and CDR2 sequences are MDHEN and SYDVKM. The CDR3 covers 13 residues. With 4 bases clipped from V and 8 bases from J, the junction kept 5 bases outside the gene matches. CDR3 sequence: CASSSTGGVGYTF. The CDR3 DNA is TGTGCCAGCAGTTCCACAGGGGGCGTAGGCTACACCTTC.

The sample holds one count of this clonotype. The V call is TRBV20-1, the J call TRBJ2-1, with D possibly TRBD2 on 6 matching bases. The germline gives CDR1 DFQATT, CDR2 SNEGSKA (reference sequence). V was clipped by 5 bases and J by 0 bases, with 14 bases between them. The CDR3 is made up of 15 amino acids. The CDR3 protein is CSAEDRGSSYNEQFF. The CDR3 nucleotides read TGCAGTGCTGAGGATCGGGGGAGCTCCTACAATGAGCAGTTCTTC.

The chain carries TRBV7-2 and TRBJ1-1; D unresolved. The CDR3 runs to 14 residues. Germline V gene data show CDR1 as SGHTA and CDR2 as FQGNSA. V dropped 4 bases and J dropped 4 bases, with 13 bases sitting between them. In DNA, the CDR3 is TGTGCCAGCAGCTGGTATAAAGGTCGCACTGAAGCTTTCTTT. Translation: CASSWYKGRTEAFF.

This clonotype was counted once. The chain links TRBV6-2 or TRBV6-3 to TRBJ2-1; tentatively, D is TRBD1 (7 bases). Trimming took off 4 bases at V and 2 bases at J, with 18 bases between the two ends. From germline, CDR1 is MNHEY and CDR2 SVGEGT. CDR3 length: 17 amino acids. CDR3 sequence: CASSSALGGGAYNEQFF. In nucleotides, the CDR3 is TGTGCCAGCAGTTCCGCCCTCGGAGGGGGCGCCTACAATGAGCAGTTCTTC.